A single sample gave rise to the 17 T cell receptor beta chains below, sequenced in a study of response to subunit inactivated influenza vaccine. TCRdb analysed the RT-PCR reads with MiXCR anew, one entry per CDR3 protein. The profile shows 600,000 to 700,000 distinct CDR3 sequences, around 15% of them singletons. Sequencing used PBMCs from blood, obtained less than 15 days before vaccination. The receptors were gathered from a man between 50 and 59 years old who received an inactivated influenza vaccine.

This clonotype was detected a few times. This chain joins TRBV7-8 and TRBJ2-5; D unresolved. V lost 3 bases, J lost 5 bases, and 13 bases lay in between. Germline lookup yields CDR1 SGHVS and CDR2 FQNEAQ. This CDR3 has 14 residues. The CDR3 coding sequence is TGTGCCAGCAGCTTCCAGGTGGTGGCTGAGACCCAGTACTTC. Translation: CASSFQVVAETQYF. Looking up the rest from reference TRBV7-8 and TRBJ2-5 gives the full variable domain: GAGVSQSPRYKVAKRGQDVALRCDPISGHVSLFWYQQALGQGPEFLTYFQNEAQLDKSGLPSDRFFAERPEGSVSTLKIQRTQQEDSAVYLCASSFQVVAETQYFGPGTRLLVL.

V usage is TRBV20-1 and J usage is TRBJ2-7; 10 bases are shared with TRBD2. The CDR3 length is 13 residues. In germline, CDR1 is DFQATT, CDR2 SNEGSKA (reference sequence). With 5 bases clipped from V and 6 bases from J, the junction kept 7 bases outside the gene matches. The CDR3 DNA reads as TGCAGTGCTGATCTAGCGGGAGTTGGCGAGCAGTACTTC. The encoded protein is CSADLAGVGEQYF.

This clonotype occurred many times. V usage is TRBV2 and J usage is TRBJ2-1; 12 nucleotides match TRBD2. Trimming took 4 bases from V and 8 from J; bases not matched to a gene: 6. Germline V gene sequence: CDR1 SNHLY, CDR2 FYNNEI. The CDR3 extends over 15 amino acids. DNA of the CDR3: TGTGCCAGCAGTGTTCCTAGCGGGGGGGCCCATGAGCAGTTCTTC. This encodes CASSVPSGGAHEQFF.

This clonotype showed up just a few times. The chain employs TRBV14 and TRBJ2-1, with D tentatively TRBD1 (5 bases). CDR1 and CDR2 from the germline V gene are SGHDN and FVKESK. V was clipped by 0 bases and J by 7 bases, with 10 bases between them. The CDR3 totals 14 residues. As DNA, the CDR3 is TGTGCCAGCAGCCAAGAAAAGGGGATAAATGAGCAGTTCTTC. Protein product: CASSQEKGINEQFF.

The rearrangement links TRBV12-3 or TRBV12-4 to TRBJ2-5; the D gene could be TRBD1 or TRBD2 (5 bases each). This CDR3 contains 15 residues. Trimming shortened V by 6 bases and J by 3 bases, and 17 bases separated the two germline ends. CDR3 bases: TGTGCCAGCAGCAGAGCGGCAGGGTGGGAAGAGACCCAGTACTTC. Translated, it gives CASSRAAGWEETQYF.

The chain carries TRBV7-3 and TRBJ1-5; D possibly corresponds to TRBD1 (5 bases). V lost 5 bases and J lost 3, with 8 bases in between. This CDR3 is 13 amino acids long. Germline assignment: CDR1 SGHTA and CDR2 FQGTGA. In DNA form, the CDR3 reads TGTGCCAGCAGCCCTGGACACAATCAGCCCCAGCATTTT. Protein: CASSPGHNQPQHF.

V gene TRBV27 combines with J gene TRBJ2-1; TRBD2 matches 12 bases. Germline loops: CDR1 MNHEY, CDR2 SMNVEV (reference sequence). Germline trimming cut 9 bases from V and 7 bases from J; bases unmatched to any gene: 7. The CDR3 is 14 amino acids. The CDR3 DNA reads TGTGCCAGTAGACTAGCGGGAGTTATAAATGAGCAGTTCTTC. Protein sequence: CASRLAGVINEQFF.

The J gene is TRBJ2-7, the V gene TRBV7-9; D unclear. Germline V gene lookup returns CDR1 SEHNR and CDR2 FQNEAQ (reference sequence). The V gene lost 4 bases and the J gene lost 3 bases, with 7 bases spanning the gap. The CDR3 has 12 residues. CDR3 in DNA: TGTGCCAGCAGCTCAAAGAACTACGAGCAGTACTTC. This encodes CASSSKNYEQYF.

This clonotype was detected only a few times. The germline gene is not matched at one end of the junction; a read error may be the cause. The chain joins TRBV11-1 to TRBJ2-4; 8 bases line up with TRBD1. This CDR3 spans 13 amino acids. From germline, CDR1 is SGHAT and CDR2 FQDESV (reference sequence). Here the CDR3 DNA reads TGTGCCAGCAGCCCTGGGGACAGGATCTCTAAAAGTTTC. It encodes CASSPGDRISKSF.

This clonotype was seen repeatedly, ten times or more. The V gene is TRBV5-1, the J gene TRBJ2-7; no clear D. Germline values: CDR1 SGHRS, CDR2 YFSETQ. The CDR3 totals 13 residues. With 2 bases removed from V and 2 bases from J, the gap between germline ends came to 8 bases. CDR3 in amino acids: CASSFGGTYEQYF. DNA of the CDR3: TGCGCCAGCAGCTTCGGCGGCACCTACGAGCAGTACTTC.

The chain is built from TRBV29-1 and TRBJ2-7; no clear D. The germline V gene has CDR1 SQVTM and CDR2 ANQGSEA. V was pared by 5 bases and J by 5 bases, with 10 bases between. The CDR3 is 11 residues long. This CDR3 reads CSVSTVDEQYF. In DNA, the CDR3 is TGCAGCGTTTCAACAGTGGACGAGCAGTACTTC.

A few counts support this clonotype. CDR3 region: CASSLAQGFNEQYF. CDR3 in DNA: TGTGCCAGCAGCTTAGCTCAGGGTTTCAACGAGCAGTACTTC. The chain is built from TRBV7-9 and TRBJ2-7; TRBD1 is a possible D gene (5 bases). This CDR3 has 14 residues. Germline CDR1 is SEHNR and CDR2 is FQNEAQ (reference sequence). V was clipped by 0 bases and J by 5 bases, with 11 bases between them. Using reference TRBV7-9 and TRBJ2-7 for the parts outside the CDR3, the full variable domain is DTGVSQNPRHKITKRGQNVTFRCDPISEHNRLYWYRQTLGQGPEFLTYFQNEAQLEKSRLLSDRFSAERPKGSFSTLEIQRTEQGDSAMYLCASSLAQGFNEQYFGPGTRLTVT.

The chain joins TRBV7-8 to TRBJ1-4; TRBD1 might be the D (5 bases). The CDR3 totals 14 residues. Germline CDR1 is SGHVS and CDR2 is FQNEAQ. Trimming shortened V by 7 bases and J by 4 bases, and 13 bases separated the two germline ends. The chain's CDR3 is CASTVVGGNEKLFF. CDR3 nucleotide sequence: TGTGCCAGCACCGTAGTGGGGGGTAATGAAAAACTGTTTTTT. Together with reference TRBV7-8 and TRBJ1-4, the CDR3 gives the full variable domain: GAGVSQSPRYKVAKRGQDVALRCDPISGHVSLFWYQQALGQGPEFLTYFQNEAQLDKSGLPSDRFFAERPEGSVSTLKIQRTQQEDSAVYLCASTVVGGNEKLFFGSGTQLSVL.

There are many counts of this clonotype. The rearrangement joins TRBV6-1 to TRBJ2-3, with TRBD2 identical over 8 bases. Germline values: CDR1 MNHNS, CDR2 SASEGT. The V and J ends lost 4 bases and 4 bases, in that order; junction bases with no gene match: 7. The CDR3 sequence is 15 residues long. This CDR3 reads CASSGSGLGADTQYF. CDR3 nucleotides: TGTGCCAGCAGTGGATCGGGACTAGGAGCAGATACGCAGTATTTT.

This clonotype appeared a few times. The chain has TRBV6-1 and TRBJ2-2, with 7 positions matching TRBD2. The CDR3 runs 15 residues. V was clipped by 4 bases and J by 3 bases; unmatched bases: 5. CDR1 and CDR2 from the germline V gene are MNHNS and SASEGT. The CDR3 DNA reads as TGTGCCAGCAGTGGGAGTAGCGGGTACACCGGGGAGCTGTTTTTT. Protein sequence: CASSGSSGYTGELFF.

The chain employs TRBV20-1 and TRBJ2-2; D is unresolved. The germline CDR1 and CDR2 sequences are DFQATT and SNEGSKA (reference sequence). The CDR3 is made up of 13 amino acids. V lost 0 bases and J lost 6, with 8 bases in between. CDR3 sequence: CSAREIGSGELFF. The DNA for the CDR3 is TGCAGTGCTAGAGAGATAGGGTCCGGGGAGCTGTTTTTT.

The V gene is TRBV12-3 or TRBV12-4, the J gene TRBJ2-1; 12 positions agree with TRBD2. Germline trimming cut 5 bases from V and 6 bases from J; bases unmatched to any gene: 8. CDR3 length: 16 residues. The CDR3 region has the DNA TGTGCCAGCAGTGCGACTAGCGGGAGTTCCCTCAATGAGCAGTTCTTC. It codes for CASSATSGSSLNEQFF.